Listed here are 15 T cell receptor beta chains from one sample, sequenced in a study of immune heterogeneity within non-small cell lung tumors (dated by TCRdb to 2017 to 2018). Genomic DNA extracted from bulk tumor tissue served as TCR template, with roughly 660 ng gDNA amplified per sample. During surgery, multiple biopsies were taken from each primary tumor and placed as far apart as possible within the tumor mass. The study cohort was described as untreated and was composed of newly diagnosed NSCLC cases undergoing curative surgery. Sequencing used a HiSeq X Ten. The TCR beta CDR3 region was amplified with a multiplex PCR system whose first round of about 10 cycles used 32 V-gene forward primers and 13 J-gene reverse primers. TCRdb reworked the public reads: Q25 trimming with fastp, MiXCR clone assembly, productive beta chains retained. Every entry covers one CDR3 protein and lists the most common genes and DNA from its rows. The table for this sample lists 2,500 to 3,500 distinct CDR3 sequences; roughly 45% of them were counted only once. The ten biggest clones cover around 50% of the sample.

The sample comprised lung tumor tissue. The source of these receptors is a man aged 55 to 69 with non-small cell lung cancer.

This clonotype is medium-sized within its sample. The J gene is TRBJ2-6, the V gene TRBV11-3; TRBD1 matches 7 bases. CDR1 and CDR2 (germline): SGHNT, YENEEA. There are 15 residues in the CDR3. Germline trimming cut 4 bases from V and 2 bases from J; bases unmatched to any gene: 2. CDR3 sequence reads: CASSYDRAGANVLTF. CDR3 in DNA: TGTGCCAGCAGCTACGACAGGGCTGGGGCCAACGTCCTGACTTTC.

Sample share makes this clonotype medium-sized (0.01 to 0.1%). The V and J genes are TRBV15 and TRBJ2-1; 9 positions agree with TRBD2. V lost 3 bases and J lost 6; bases outside the gene matches: 6. CDR3 length equals 15 residues. Germline values: CDR1 LNHNV, CDR2 YYDKDF (reference sequence). The CDR3 DNA follows: TGTGCCACCAGCAGTTTTCGCGGGAGGGGCAATGAGCAGTTCTTC. This codes for CATSSFRGRGNEQFF.

By proportion, this clonotype is medium-sized. This chain connects TRBV5-1 to TRBJ2-1; a possible D gene is TRBD2 (6 bases). V lost 0 bases and J lost 8, with 9 bases in between. Germline V gene data show CDR1 as SGHRS and CDR2 as YFSETQ. CDR3 length: 13 residues. CDR3 sequence reads: CASSLELAHEQFF. CDR3 DNA: TGCGCCAGCAGCTTGGAACTAGCCCATGAGCAGTTCTTC.

This clonotype is judged medium-sized (0.01 to 0.1%). The V gene is TRBV5-1, the J gene TRBJ2-2, with D perhaps matching TRBD2 (7 bases). Looked up from germline, CDR1 is SGHRS and CDR2 is YFSETQ. V dropped 4 bases and J dropped 4 bases, with 17 bases sitting between them. The CDR3 loop spans 16 amino acids. Here the CDR3 DNA reads TGCGCCAGCAGCCCGAAGGGGGGGGCCGGCACCGGGGAGCTGTTTTTT. This sequence encodes CASSPKGGAGTGELFF.

In its sample, this clonotype ranks as medium-sized. The chain couples TRBV27 to TRBJ2-7; 9 bases align to TRBD1. V trimming: 6 bases; J trimming: 0 bases; junction bases outside the gene matches: 6. From germline, CDR1 is MNHEY and CDR2 SMNVEV (reference sequence). This CDR3 is built from 15 residues. Here the CDR3 DNA reads TGTGCCAGCAGCCGGGGACAGGGATTCTCCTACGAGCAGTACTTC. The encoded protein is CASSRGQGFSYEQYF.

This clonotype was seen only a few times. Given a much more abundant clone one base away, this may be a read error. V gene TRBV20-1 combines with J gene TRBJ2-3; 7 bases are shared with TRBD1. The ends lost 6 bases at V and 5 bases at J; junction bases unmatched: 11. CDR3 length: 14 amino acids. CDR1 and CDR2 (germline): DFQATT, SNEGSKA (reference sequence). The CDR3 region is CSAPTGFMGDTQYF. The CDR3, as DNA: TGCAGTGCACCGACAGGGTTCATGGGAGATACGCAGTATTTT.

This clonotype is judged medium-sized (0.01 to 0.1%). The genes are TRBV6-2 or TRBV6-3 and TRBJ1-1; 8 positions agree with TRBD1. This CDR3 is built from 14 residues. J gave up 1 base and V 10 bases, and 8 bases lay outside the gene matches. Per the germline V gene, CDR1 is MNHEY and CDR2 is SVGEGT. The CDR3 region is CATTRGRGNTEAFF. CDR3 bases: TGTGCCACAACCAGGGGGCGCGGGAACACTGAAGCTTTCTTT.

The genes are TRBV15 and TRBJ1-1, with D unresolved. The V end was cut by 0 bases, the J end by 3 bases, with 11 bases between. Germline CDR1 is LNHNV and CDR2 is YYDKDF (reference sequence). The CDR3 runs 15 residues. This CDR3 is CATSRDGLRDTEAFF. The DNA of the CDR3 is TGTGCCACCAGCAGAGATGGGCTTCGCGACACTGAAGCTTTCTTT.

This clonotype has more than one count but fewer than ten. This chain links TRBV27 with TRBJ2-2; D possibly corresponds to TRBD2 (6 bases). The germline V gene encodes CDR1 MNHEY and CDR2 SMNVEV (reference sequence). This CDR3 spans 15 amino acids. V shed 10 bases and J shed 0 bases, with 15 bases lying between them. The CDR3 spells CANTLGGPNTGELFF. CDR3 DNA sequence: TGTGCCAACACCCTCGGAGGGCCGAACACCGGGGAGCTGTTTTTT.

By sample share, this clonotype is medium-sized. The gene calls are TRBV9 and TRBJ1-1; TRBD1 is a possible D gene (5 bases). The germline V and J ends were trimmed by 3 bases and 0 bases, with 12 bases remaining between them. The length of the CDR3 is 15 residues. Germline loops: CDR1 SGDLS, CDR2 YYNGEE. CDR3 protein: CASSATVTMNTEAFF. Here the CDR3 DNA reads TGTGCCAGCAGCGCGACAGTAACTATGAACACTGAAGCTTTCTTT. Complete variable domain (other parts from reference TRBV9 and TRBJ1-1): DSGVTQTPKHLITATGQRVTLRCSPRSGDLSVYWYQQSLDQGLQFLIQYYNGEERAKGNILERFSAQQFPDLHSELNLSSLELGDSALYFCASSATVTMNTEAFFGQGTRLTVV.

Here the CDR3 reads CASSLLSTGYIGNQPQHF. In DNA form, the CDR3 reads TGTGCCAGCAGTTTATTGTCTACAGGGTATATCGGCAATCAGCCCCAGCATTTT. The chain joins TRBV28 to TRBJ1-5, with D maybe TRBD1 (6 bases). The germline V gene has CDR1 MDHEN and CDR2 SYDVKM. CDR3 length: 18 amino acids. The ends were cut back, 1 base at V and 2 bases at J, with 18 bases in the middle.

This clonotype has a count of ten or more. A much larger clone differs from this one at a single base, so this may be a read error. V and J are TRBV20-1 and TRBJ2-2, with 9 bases matching TRBD2. The V segment lost 3 bases and the J segment 2 bases; nucleotides outside the gene matches: 7. The CDR3 is 16 residues long. Germline CDR1 DFQATT, CDR2 SNEGSKA (reference sequence). CDR3: CSASPTSGSNTGELFF. CDR3 bases: TGCAGTGCTAGTCCGACTAGCGGATCCAACACCGGGGAGCTGTTTTTT.

By share of the sample, this clonotype is medium-sized. The rearrangement uses TRBV11-3 and TRBJ2-1; D gene uncertain. The CDR3 runs to 17 residues. Germline values: CDR1 SGHNT, CDR2 YENEEA. V lost 1 base and J 0 bases, leaving 13 bases between the germline ends. The CDR3 region has the DNA TGTGCCAGCAGCTTAGGGGCGCAGATAAGCTCCTACAATGAGCAGTTCTTC. This translates into CASSLGAQISSYNEQFF.

This clonotype turned up a few times. This chain connects TRBV20-1 to TRBJ2-3, with TRBD2 matching 11 bases. Germline CDR1 reads DFQATT; CDR2 reads SNEGSKA (reference sequence). Losses at the gene ends were 5 bases for V and 3 bases for J; bases not matched to a gene: 13. This CDR3 region has 17 residues. CDR3: CSAVLGIAGGRTDTQYF. For the CDR3, the DNA is TGCAGTGCTGTACTGGGAATAGCGGGAGGGCGGACAGATACGCAGTATTTT.

This clonotype is judged medium-sized (0.01 to 0.1%). J is TRBJ1-2 and V is TRBV6-5; D remains unclear. The CDR3 contains 13 residues. Germline V gene sequence: CDR1 MNHEY, CDR2 SVGAGI. Trimming removed 0 bases at V and 4 bases at J, with 6 bases between. As DNA, the CDR3 is TGTGCCAGCAGTTACTCGAGGCTCTATGGCTACACCTTC. It yields the protein CASSYSRLYGYTF.